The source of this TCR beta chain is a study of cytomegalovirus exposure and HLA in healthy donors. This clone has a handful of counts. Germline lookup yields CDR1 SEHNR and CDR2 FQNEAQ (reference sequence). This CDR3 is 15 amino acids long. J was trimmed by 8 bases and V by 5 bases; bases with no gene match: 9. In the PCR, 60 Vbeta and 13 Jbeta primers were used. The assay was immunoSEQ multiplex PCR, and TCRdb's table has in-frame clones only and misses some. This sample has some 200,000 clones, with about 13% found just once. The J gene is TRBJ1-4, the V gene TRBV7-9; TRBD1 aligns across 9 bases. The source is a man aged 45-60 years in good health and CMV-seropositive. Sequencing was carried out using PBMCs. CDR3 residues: CASSPRTGEEEKLFF. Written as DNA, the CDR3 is TGTGCCAGCAGCCCCAGGACAGGGGAGGAGGAAAAACTGTTTTTT.